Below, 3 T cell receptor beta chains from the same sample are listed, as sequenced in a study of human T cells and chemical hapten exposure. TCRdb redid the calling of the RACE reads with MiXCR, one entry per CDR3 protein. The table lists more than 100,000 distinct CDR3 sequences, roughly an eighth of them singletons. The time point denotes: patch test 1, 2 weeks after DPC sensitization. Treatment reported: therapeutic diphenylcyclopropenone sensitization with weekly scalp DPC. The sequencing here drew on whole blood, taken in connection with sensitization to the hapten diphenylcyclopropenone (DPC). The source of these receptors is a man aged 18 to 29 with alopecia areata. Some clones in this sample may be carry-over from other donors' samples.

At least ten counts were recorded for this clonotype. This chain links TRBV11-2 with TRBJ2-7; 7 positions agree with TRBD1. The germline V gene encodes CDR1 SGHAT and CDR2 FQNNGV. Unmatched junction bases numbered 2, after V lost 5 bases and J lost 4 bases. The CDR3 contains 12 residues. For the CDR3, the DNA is TGTGCCAGCAGCGAGACAGGGTACGAGCAGTACTTC. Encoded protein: CASSETGYEQYF.

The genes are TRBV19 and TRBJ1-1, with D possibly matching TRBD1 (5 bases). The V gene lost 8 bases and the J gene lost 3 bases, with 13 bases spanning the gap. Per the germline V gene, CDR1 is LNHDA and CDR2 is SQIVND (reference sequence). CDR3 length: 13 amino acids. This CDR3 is CASYRTTDTEAFF. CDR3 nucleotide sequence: TGTGCCAGTTACAGGACCACCGACACTGAAGCTTTCTTT.

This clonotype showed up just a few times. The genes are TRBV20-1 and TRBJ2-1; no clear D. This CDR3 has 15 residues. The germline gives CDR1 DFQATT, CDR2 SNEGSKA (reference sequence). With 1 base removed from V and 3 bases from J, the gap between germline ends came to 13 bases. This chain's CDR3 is CSARVTRRRYNEQFF. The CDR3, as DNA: TGCAGTGCTAGAGTTACGCGGCGCCGCTACAATGAGCAGTTCTTC.